This T cell receptor beta chain was recovered during a study of blood T cell repertoires in COVID-19. On the study more broadly: The United States, Italy and Spain provided the acute and convalescent COVID-19 samples.

Trimming at V came to 1 base and at J to 7 bases, leaving 7 bases not matched to a gene. Per the germline V gene, CDR1 is SGHRS and CDR2 is YFSETQ. The CDR3 sequence is 14 residues long. Assay: immunoSEQ multiplex PCR; the TCRdb copy retains only in-frame clones and omits some. The table has 93,000 or so clones, 75% to 90% seen once; the top ten hold more than 10%. The chain uses TRBV5-1 and TRBJ2-5; 7 bases are a match to TRBD2. Sequenced: peripheral blood. This sequence was found in a human donor in a cohort sampled during active COVID-19. The chain's CDR3 is CASSLSSGVVTQYF. In nucleotides, the CDR3 is TGCGCCAGCAGCTTGTCGAGCGGGGTGGTGACCCAGTACTTC.